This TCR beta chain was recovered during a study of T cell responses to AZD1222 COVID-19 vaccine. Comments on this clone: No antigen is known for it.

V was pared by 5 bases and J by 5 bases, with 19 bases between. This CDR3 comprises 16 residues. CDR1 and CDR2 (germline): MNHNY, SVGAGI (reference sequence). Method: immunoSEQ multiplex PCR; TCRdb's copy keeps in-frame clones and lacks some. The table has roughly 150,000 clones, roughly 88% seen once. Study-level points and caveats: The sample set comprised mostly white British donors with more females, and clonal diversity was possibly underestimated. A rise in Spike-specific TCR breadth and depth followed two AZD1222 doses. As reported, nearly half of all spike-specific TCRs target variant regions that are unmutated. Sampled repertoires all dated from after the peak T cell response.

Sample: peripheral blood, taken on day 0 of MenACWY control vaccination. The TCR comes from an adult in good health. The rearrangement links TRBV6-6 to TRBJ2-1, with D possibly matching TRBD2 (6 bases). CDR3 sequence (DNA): TGTGCCAGCAGTCCCCAGGGACTGGAGATCAACAATGAGCAGTTCTTC. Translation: CASSPQGLEINNEQFF.